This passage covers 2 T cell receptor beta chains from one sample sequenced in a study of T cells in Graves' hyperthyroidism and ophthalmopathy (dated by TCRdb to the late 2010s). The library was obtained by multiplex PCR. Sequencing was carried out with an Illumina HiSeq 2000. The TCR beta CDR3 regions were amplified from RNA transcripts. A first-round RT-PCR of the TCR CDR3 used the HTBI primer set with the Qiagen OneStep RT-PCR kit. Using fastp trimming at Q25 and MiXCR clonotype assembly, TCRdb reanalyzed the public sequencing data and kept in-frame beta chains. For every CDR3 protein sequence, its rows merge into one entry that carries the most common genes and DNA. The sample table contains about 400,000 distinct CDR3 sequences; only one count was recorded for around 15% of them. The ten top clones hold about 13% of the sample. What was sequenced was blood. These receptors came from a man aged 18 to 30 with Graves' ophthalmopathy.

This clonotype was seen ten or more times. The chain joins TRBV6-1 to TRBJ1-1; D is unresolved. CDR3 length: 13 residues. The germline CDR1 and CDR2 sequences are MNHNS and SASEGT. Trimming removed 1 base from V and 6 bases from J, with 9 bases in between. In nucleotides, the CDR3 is TGTGCCAGCAGTGAAGTCGACGGTTCTGAAGCTTTCTTT. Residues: CASSEVDGSEAFF.

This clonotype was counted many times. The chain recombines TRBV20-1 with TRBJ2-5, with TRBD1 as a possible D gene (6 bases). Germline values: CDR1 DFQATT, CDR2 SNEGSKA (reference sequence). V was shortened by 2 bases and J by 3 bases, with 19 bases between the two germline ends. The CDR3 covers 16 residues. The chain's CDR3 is CSARPWGTNIKETQYF. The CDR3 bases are TGCAGTGCTAGACCATGGGGGACAAACATTAAAGAGACCCAGTACTTC.